The clone carrying this T cell receptor (beta chain) was found many times. This entry is derived from a study of regulatory T cells in long-lasting Graves disease. Time point indicated: persistent/refractory GD, antithyroid drugs over 5 years with positive TRAb. RNA extracted from PBMCs served as the sequencing template. Through Arm-PCR of CDR3 regions and iRepertoire HTBI primers, TCR beta libraries were built. From the multiplex PCR reads, TCRdb called clonotypes with MiXCR, one entry per CDR3 protein. Here the sample spans fewer than 600,000 distinct CDR3 sequences, around a fifth being singletons. The TCR sequence derives from a female donor with Graves disease. The sequencing here drew on peripheral blood mononuclear cells (PBMCs), taken when the disease was refractory, from a patient treated with antithyroid drugs.

The CDR3 loop is CASTPGLAGANVLTF. The CDR3, as DNA: TGTGCCAGCACCCCAGGTTTGGCTGGGGCCAACGTCCTGACTTTC. This sequence joins TRBV7-2 and TRBJ2-6; no firm D call. Germline V gives CDR1 SGHTA, CDR2 FQGNSA. Trimming left V 7 bases short and J 2 bases short, with 12 bases between. The CDR3 has 15 amino acids.